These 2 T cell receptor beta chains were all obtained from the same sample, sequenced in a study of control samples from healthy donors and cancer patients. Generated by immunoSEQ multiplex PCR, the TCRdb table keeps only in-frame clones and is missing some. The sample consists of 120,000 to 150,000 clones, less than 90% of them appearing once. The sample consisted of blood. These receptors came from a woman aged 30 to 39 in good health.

The CDR3 here is CAWSVGGTGAYEQYF. The DNA for the CDR3 is TGTGCCTGGAGTGTAGGCGGCACGGGGGCGTACGAGCAGTACTTC. The chain links TRBV30 to TRBJ2-7; D is tentatively TRBD1 or TRBD2 (6 bases each). Germline V lookup: CDR1 GTSNPN, CDR2 SVGIG (reference sequence). The CDR3 totals 15 residues. V was pared by 0 bases and J by 4 bases, with 16 bases between. Combining the CDR3 with reference TRBV30 and TRBJ2-7 gives the whole variable domain SQTIHQWPATLVQPVGSPLSLECTVEGTSNPNLYWYRQAAGRGLQLLFYSVGIGQISSEVPQNLSASRPQDRQFILSSKKLLLSDSGFYLCAWSVGGTGAYEQYFGPGTRLTVT.

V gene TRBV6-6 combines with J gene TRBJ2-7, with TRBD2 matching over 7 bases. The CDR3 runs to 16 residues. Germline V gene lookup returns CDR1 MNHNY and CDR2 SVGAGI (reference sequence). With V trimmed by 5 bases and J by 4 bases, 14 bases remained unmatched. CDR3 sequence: CASSLRAGRLGYEQYF. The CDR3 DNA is TGTGCCAGCAGTCTAAGAGCGGGGCGGCTAGGGTACGAGCAGTACTTC.